This T cell receptor beta chain was sequenced in a study of OX40 agonist ivuxolimab in advanced cancers. Overall study context: The patients received agonistic anti-OX40 (CD134) antibody ivuxolimab. Study-level findings and limits: At 0.1 to 3.0 mg/kg and by week 6, clonal expansion occurred in CD4+ and CD8+ blood T cells.

In regard to this clone: Its target is not known.

The table came from immunoSEQ multiplex PCR; TCRdb's copy has only in-frame clones and leaves some out. The top ten hold around 1.5% of the sample, which has 87,000 or so clones, 80% to 90% seen once. Trimming cost V 8 bases and J 5 bases, with 21 bases left between them. CDR1 and CDR2 from the germline V gene are MRHNA and SNTAGT. The CDR3 has 15 residues. J is TRBJ1-2 and V is TRBV6-4; TRBD1 might be the D (5 bases). This TCR was sampled from an adult with an advanced solid tumor such as melanoma, head and neck, liver or kidney cancer. Sequences were derived from CD4+ or CD8+ T cells sorted from blood, sampled in a trial of the OX40 agonist ivuxolimab. The CDR3 nucleotides read TGTGCCAGCGTACGGGACTCCCGGGGGGAGTATGGCTACACCTTC. Encoded protein: CASVRDSRGEYGYTF.